The T cell receptor (beta chain) under discussion was sequenced for a study of control samples from healthy donors and cancer patients. The CDR3 covers 14 residues. Germline assignment: CDR1 LNHDA and CDR2 SQIVND (reference sequence). The V end lost 8 bases, the J end lost 14 bases, and 22 bases lay between the germline ends. Using immunoSEQ multiplex PCR, the repertoire was profiled, and TCRdb retains in-frame clones only, with some absent. The data hold tens of thousands of clones, with more than 70% observed a single time. For this clone: The sample holds other DNA sequences that translate to the same CDR3.

The sequenced sample consisted of PBMCs. This clonotype was sampled from a woman aged 45-60 years with head and neck cancer. This sequence joins TRBV19 and TRBJ1-6; TRBD1 is a possible D gene (5 bases). The CDR3 coding sequence is TGTGCCAGTGGGCAATCGGGGGGATGGGGATCCCTCCACTTT. It yields the protein CASGQSGGWGSLHF.